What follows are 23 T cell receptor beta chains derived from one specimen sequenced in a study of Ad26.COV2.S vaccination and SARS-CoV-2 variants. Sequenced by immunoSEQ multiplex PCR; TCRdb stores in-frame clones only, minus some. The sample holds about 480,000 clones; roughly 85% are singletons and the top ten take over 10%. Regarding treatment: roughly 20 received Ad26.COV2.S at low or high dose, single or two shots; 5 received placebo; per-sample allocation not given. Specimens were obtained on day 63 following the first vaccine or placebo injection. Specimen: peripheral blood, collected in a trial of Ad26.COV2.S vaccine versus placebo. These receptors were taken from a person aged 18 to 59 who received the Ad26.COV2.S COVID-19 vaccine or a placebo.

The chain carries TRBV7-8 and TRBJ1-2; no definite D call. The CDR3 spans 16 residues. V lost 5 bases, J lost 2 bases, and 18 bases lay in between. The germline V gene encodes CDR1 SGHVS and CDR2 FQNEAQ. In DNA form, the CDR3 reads TGTGCCAGCAGCAACCTCGGACGGTCTGTCAACTATGGCTACACCTTC. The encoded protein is CASSNLGRSVNYGYTF.

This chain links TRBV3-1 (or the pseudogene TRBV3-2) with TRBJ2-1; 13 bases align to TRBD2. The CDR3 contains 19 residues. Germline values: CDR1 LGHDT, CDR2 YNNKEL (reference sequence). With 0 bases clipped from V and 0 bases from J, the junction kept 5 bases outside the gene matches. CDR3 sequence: CASSQEGLAGPASYNEQFF. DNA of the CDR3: TGTGCCAGCAGCCAAGAGGGACTAGCGGGACCCGCCTCCTACAATGAGCAGTTCTTC.

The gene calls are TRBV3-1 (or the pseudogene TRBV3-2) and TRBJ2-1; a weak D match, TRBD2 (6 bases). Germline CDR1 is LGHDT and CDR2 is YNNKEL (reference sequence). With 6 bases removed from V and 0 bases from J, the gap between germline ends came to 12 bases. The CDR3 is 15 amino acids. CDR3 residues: CASRSRGISYNEQFF. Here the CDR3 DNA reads TGTGCCAGCAGGTCGCGGGGCATCTCCTACAATGAGCAGTTCTTC.

DNA for the CDR3: TGTGCCAGCAGCCGCCGGACAGGGGGGGATGAAAAACTGTTTTTT. This codes for CASSRRTGGDEKLFF. The chain uses TRBV5-6 and TRBJ1-4, with TRBD1 matching 10 bases. The junction had 6 bases not matched to a gene; V was cut back by 4 bases and J by 6 bases. CDR3 length: 15 amino acids. The V gene's germline CDR1 is SGHDT and CDR2 YYEEEE.

The DNA of the CDR3 is TGTGCCAGCGGCCGGACAGGGGTGGGTGGCTACACCTTC. This translates into CASGRTGVGGYTF. The chain employs TRBV9 and TRBJ1-2; 9 bases line up with TRBD1. Germline loops: CDR1 SGDLS, CDR2 YYNGEE. J gave up 7 bases and V 7 bases, and 8 bases lay outside the gene matches. This CDR3 is 13 amino acids long.

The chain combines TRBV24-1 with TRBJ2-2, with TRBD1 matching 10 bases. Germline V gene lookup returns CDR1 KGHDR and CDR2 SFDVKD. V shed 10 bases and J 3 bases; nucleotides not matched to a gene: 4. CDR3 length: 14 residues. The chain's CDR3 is CATHGQGDTGELFF. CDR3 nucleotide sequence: TGTGCCACTCACGGACAGGGGGACACCGGGGAGCTGTTTTTT.

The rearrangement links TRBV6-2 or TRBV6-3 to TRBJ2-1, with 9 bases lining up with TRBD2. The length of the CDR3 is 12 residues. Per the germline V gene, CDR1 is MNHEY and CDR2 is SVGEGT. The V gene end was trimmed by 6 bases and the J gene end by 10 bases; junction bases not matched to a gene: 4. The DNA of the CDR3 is TGTGCCAGCAGCCTAAGCGGGAGGGAGCAGTTCTTC. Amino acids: CASSLSGREQFF.

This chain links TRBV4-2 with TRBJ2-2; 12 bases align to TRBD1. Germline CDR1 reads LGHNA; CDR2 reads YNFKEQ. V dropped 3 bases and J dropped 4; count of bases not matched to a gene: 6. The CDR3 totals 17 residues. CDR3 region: CASSHAGTGGLTGELFF. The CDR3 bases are TGTGCCAGCAGCCACGCCGGGACAGGGGGCCTCACCGGGGAGCTGTTTTTT.

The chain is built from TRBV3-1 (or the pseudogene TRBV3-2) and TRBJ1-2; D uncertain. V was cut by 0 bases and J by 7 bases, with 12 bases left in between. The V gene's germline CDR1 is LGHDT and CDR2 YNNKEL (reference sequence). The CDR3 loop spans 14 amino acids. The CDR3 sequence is CASSQDLLSGGYTF. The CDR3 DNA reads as TGTGCCAGCAGCCAAGATCTCCTATCGGGTGGCTACACCTTC.

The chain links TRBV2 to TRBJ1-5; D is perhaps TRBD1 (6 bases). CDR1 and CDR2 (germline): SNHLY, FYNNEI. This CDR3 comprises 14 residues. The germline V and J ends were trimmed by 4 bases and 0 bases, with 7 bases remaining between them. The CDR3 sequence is CASSGQASNQPQHF. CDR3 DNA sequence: TGTGCCAGCAGTGGACAGGCTAGCAATCAGCCCCAGCATTTT. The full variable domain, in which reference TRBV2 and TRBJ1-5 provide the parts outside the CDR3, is EPEVTQTPSHQVTQMGQEVILRCVPISNHLYFYWYRQILGQKVEFLVSFYNNEISEKSEIFDDQFSVERPDGSNFTLKIRSTKLEDSAMYFCASSGQASNQPQHFGDGTRLSIL.

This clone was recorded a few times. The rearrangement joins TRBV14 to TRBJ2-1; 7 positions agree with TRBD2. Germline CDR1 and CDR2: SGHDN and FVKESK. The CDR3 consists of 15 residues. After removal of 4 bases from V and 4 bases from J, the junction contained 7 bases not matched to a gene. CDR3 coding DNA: TGTGCCAGCAGCCCTAGCGGCCAATCGTACAATGAGCAGTTCTTC. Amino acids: CASSPSGQSYNEQFF.

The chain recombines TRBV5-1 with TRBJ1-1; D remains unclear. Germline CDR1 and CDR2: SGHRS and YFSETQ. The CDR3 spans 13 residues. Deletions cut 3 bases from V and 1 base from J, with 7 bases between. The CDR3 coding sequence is TGCGCCAGCAGCTCACAGTCGAACACTGAAGCTTTCTTT. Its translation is CASSSQSNTEAFF.

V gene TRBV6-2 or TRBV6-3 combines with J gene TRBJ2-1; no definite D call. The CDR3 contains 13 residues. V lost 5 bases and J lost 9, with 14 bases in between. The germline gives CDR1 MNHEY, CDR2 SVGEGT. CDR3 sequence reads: CASSQISSGEQFF. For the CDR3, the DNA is TGTGCCAGCAGTCAAATTTCCTCTGGTGAGCAGTTCTTC.

The DNA of the CDR3 is TGTGCCAGCAGTAATGGTGGCAATCAGCCCCAGCATTTT. Amino acid sequence: CASSNGGNQPQHF. The chain joins TRBV6-2 or TRBV6-3 to TRBJ1-5; no firm D call. Germline values: CDR1 MNHEY, CDR2 SVGEGT. Trimming took 5 bases from V and 2 from J, leaving 7 bases between them. This CDR3 is 13 amino acids long.

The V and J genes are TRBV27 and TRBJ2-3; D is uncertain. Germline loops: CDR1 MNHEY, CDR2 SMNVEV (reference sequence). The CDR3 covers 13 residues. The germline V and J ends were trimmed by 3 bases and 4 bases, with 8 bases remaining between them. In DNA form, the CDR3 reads TGTGCCAGCAGTTTGAAGGCATCAGATACGCAGTATTTT. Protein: CASSLKASDTQYF.

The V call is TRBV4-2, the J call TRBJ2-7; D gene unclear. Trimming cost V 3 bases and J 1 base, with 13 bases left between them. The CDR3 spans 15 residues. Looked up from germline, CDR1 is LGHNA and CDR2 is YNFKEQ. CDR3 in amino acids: CASSQRLSTSYEQYF. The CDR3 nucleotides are TGTGCCAGCAGCCAGCGTTTGTCAACATCCTACGAGCAGTACTTC.

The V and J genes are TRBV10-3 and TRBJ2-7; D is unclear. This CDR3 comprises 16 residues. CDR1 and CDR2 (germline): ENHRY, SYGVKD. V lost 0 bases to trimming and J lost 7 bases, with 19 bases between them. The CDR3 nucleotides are TGTGCCATCAGTGAGTCGGGTAGGGCCCTGTCGAGGGAGCAGTACTTC. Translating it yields CAISESGRALSREQYF.

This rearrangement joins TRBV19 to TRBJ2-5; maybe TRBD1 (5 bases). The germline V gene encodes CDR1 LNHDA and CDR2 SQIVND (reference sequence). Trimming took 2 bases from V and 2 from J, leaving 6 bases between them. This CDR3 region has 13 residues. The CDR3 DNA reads TGTGCCAGTAGTATACAGGGACAAGAGACCCAGTACTTC. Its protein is CASSIQGQETQYF.

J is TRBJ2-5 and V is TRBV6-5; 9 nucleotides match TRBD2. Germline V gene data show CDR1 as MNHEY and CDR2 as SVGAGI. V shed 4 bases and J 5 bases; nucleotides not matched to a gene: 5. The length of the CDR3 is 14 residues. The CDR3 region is CASSSAGGPETQYF. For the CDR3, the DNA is TGTGCCAGCAGTTCGGCGGGAGGGCCGGAGACCCAGTACTTC.

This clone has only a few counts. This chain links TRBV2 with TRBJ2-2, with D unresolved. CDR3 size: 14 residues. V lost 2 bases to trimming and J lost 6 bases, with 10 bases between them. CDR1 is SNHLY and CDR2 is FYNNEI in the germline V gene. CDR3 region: CASSERVISGELFF. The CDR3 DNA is TGTGCCAGCAGTGAAAGGGTTATCTCCGGGGAGCTGTTTTTT.

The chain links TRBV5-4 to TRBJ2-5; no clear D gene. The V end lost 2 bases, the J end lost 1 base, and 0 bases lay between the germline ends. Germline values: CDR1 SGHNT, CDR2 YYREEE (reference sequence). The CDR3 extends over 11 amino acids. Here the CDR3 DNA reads TGTGCCAGCAGCTTCCAAGAGACCCAGTACTTC. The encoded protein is CASSFQETQYF.

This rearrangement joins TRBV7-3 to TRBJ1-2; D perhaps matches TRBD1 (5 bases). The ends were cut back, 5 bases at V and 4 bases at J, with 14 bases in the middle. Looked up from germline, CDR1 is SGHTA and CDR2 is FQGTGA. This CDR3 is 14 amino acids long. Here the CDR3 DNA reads TGTGCCAGCAGCCCAGACAGTGGAGGCTATGGCTACACCTTC. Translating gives CASSPDSGGYGYTF.

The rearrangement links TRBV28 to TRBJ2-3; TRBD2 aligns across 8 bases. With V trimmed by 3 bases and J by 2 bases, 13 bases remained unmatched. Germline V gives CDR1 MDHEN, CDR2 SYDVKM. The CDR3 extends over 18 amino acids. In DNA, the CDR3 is TGTGCCAGCAGTTTCCTAGTAGCGGGAAACCTTAACACAGATACGCAGTATTTT. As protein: CASSFLVAGNLNTDTQYF.